These 13 T cell receptor beta chains were all obtained from the same sample, sequenced in a study of cytomegalovirus exposure and HLA in healthy donors. With 60 Vbeta and 13 Jbeta primers, the PCR was carried out. Sequenced by immunoSEQ multiplex PCR; TCRdb stores in-frame clones only, minus some. The table lists some 120,000 clones, around 70% of them singletons. Sequencing was done on a sample of PBMCs. These TCRs come from a man aged 25 to 45 in good health and CMV-seropositive.

This clone was found once. This sequence joins TRBV6-5 and TRBJ1-4, with 8 bases that match TRBD1. Trimming took 4 bases from V and 7 from J; bases not matched to a gene: 11. The CDR3 contains 16 residues. Germline assignment: CDR1 MNHEY and CDR2 SVGAGI. CDR3 amino acids: CASSLRPTGEFEKLFF. In DNA form, the CDR3 reads TGTGCCAGCAGTTTGAGGCCGACAGGGGAGTTTGAAAAACTGTTTTTT.

The chain couples TRBV6-5 to TRBJ2-2, with TRBD2 matching over 12 bases. CDR3 size: 15 residues. The J segment lost 3 bases and the V segment lost 6 bases, leaving 2 bases of the junction unmatched. The germline CDR1 and CDR2 sequences are MNHEY and SVGAGI. This chain's CDR3 is CASSWTSGDTGELFF. In nucleotides, the CDR3 is TGTGCCAGCAGCTGGACTAGCGGGGACACCGGGGAGCTGTTTTTT.

This rearrangement joins TRBV25-1 to TRBJ2-7, with TRBD1 matching 9 bases. The CDR3 consists of 16 residues. V shed 5 bases and J 1 base; nucleotides not matched to a gene: 9. Germline V lookup: CDR1 MGHDK, CDR2 SYGVNS. CDR3 protein: CASSRNRGLESYEQYF. Written as DNA, the CDR3 is TGTGCCAGCAGTAGAAACAGGGGGCTCGAGTCCTACGAGCAGTACTTC.

J is TRBJ2-1 and V is TRBV5-1, with 9 bases aligning to TRBD2. Germline loops: CDR1 SGHRS, CDR2 YFSETQ. The CDR3 is 16 residues long. With 1 base clipped from V and 8 bases from J, the junction kept 10 bases outside the gene matches. The CDR3 is CASSLWLAGAGDEQFF. In nucleotides, the CDR3 is TGCGCCAGCAGCTTGTGGTTAGCGGGAGCAGGGGATGAGCAGTTCTTC.

This clone was counted between two and nine times. The chain uses TRBV9 and TRBJ1-4; the D gene is possibly TRBD1 (5 bases). Germline V gene lookup returns CDR1 SGDLS and CDR2 YYNGEE. V was pared by 4 bases and J by 8 bases, with 9 bases between. The CDR3 has 12 amino acids. The CDR3 nucleotides read TGTGCCAGCAGCTCACGGGGGGAAAAACTGTTTTTT. Translated: CASSSRGEKLFF.

The chain links TRBV11-2 to TRBJ2-3; 7 bases match TRBD2. CDR3 size: 15 residues. Germline V gives CDR1 SGHAT, CDR2 FQNNGV. Trimming cost V 1 base and J 2 bases; bases outside gene matches: 3. The CDR3 DNA is TGTGCCAGCAGCTTAGGGGGGGGGTACACAGATACGCAGTATTTT. Translating it yields CASSLGGGYTDTQYF.

CDR3 coding DNA: TGTGCCAGCAGCCCAGGCCGCCGGACAGGGTTCTACGAGCAGTACTTC. This codes for CASSPGRRTGFYEQYF. V usage is TRBV14 and J usage is TRBJ2-7; 8 bases are shared with TRBD1. The CDR3 totals 16 residues. Trimming took 4 bases from V and 3 from J; bases not matched to a gene: 11. Germline CDR1 reads SGHDN; CDR2 reads FVKESK.

This CDR3 reads CASSYPAGGSNTQYF. In DNA, the CDR3 is TGCGCCAGCAGCTACCCCGCGGGAGGGTCAAATACGCAGTATTTT. This chain joins TRBV4-1 and TRBJ2-3, with 9 bases that match TRBD2. The length of the CDR3 is 15 residues. The J segment lost 7 bases and the V segment lost 5 bases, leaving 10 bases of the junction unmatched. Per the germline V gene, CDR1 is MGHRA and CDR2 is YSYEKL.

The chain employs TRBV5-1 and TRBJ1-4, with TRBD1 matching 9 bases. V trimming: 7 bases; J trimming: 7 bases; junction bases outside the gene matches: 8. The CDR3 is made up of 14 amino acids. Germline CDR1 SGHRS, CDR2 YFSETQ. The CDR3 bases are TGCGCCAGCGGGACAGGGTTCGATAGTGAAAAACTGTTTTTT. Its protein is CASGTGFDSEKLFF.

The rearrangement uses TRBV5-1 and TRBJ1-1, with 11 bases aligning to TRBD1. V lost 4 bases to trimming and J lost 11 bases; unmatched junction nucleotides: 7. The CDR3 is made up of 13 amino acids. Per germline, CDR1 SGHRS and CDR2 YFSETQ. CDR3 sequence reads: CASSPGTGGAAFF. CDR3 sequence (DNA): TGCGCCAGCAGCCCCGGGACAGGGGGGGCGGCTTTCTTT.

This chain joins TRBV19 and TRBJ2-7; D is possibly TRBD2 (6 bases). Looked up from germline, CDR1 is LNHDA and CDR2 is SQIVND (reference sequence). The CDR3 is made up of 14 amino acids. Trimming took 4 bases from V and 3 from J, leaving 13 bases between them. Here the CDR3 reads CASSTFAEGYEQYF. DNA of the CDR3: TGTGCCAGTAGTACCTTCGCGGAGGGCTACGAGCAGTACTTC.

This rearrangement joins TRBV11-2 to TRBJ2-5, with D tentatively TRBD2 (6 bases). Germline V gives CDR1 SGHAT, CDR2 FQNNGV. V shed 2 bases and J shed 1 base, with 17 bases lying between them. This CDR3 region has 17 residues. CDR3 DNA sequence: TGTGCCAGCAGCTTACGTTTCGGGGGAAGGTTCCAAGAGACCCAGTACTTC. Amino acid sequence: CASSLRFGGRFQETQYF.

This clone has a single count. V is TRBV6-6 and J is TRBJ2-3; D is possibly TRBD2 (6 bases). CDR3 length: 13 amino acids. CDR1 is MNHNY, CDR2 SVGAGI, per germline (reference sequence). V lost 7 bases and J lost 2, with 10 bases in between. CDR3 DNA sequence: TGTGCCAGCACCCGGGAGATCACAGATACGCAGTATTTT. Translation gives CASTREITDTQYF.